This T cell receptor (beta chain) is from a study of cytomegalovirus exposure and HLA in healthy donors (dated by TCRdb to 2015 to 2018). With regard to the full study: A later analysis indicated that the 120 or so validation repertoires were generated on the platform also employed for the 600 to 750 repertoires of the first cohort. The study combined high-throughput TCR immunosequencing, statistical association of individual TCRs with disease status, and machine learning to predict cytomegalovirus infection status. A separate validation cohort of 100 to 150 different subjects was used in addition to the roughly 720-subject first cohort. The study was designed to test whether signatures of past pathogen exposure could be identified by cataloging public T cell receptors.

Receptors were amplified or captured by the immunoSEQ multiplex PCR assay. In the authors' own workflow: A statistical classification framework was developed to diagnose cytomegalovirus status using the catalog of TCR beta chain sequences. Drawn from immuneACCESS, this table holds only the in-frame rearrangements with V and J called that TCRdb kept. Clones are partly lost; checked studies trace under half to an unresolved V gene and leave the rest unexplained. That table supplies the V and J calls and clone size; D and trimming were determined from the DNA. Across this sample there are 150,000 or so clones, with about 88% seen only once. 1% to 1.5% of the sample is held by the ten biggest clonotypes. The donors were included in the validation cohort of around 120 subjects, a group kept apart from the roughly 680-subject first cohort. From the cysteine up to the phenylalanine, the CDR3 has a length of 15 residues. CDR3 DNA only is kept here, 45 bases in frame from base 1. V ends up 5 bases short and J 9 bases short, with an unmatched junction base count of 10. As encoded in the germline V gene, CDR1 is SNHLY while CDR2 is FYNNEI.

Concerning this clone itself: The target of this receptor is not known. There are no base qualities to consult, and no much larger clone falls within one base.

What the research found in general, with its limitations: In the study, some 160 TCR beta chains were listed as associated with cytomegalovirus. Subsequent analysis determined that TCRs grouped into clusters in the first cohort also showed a tendency toward co-occurrence across the roughly 110 validation repertoires, and roughly 95% of cluster scores exceeded 0. In both the original and validation cohorts, the classifier was reported to diagnose cytomegalovirus status with high specificity and sensitivity. All 120 or so repertoires were used to score co-occurrence in the validation cohort in a later analysis, because that analysis had no HLA typing for the cohort. Across donors, most TCR sequences were observed very rarely, whereas some public TCRs were present in many individuals. According to the authors, the approach could potentially be generalized to other disease states and immunological phenotypes. A few of the identified cytomegalovirus-associated TCR beta chains were confirmed in vitro to be specific for cytomegalovirus antigens.

This receptor was taken from a woman between 18 and 29 years old in good health and CMV-seronegative. The chain couples TRBV2 to TRBJ2-1, with TRBD2 matching 10 junction bases. Sequenced material: PBMCs. Read as DNA, the sequence is TGTGCCAGCAGTTTCCTAAGCGGGGGGGCGGGTGAGCAGTTCTTC. This codes for CASSFLSGGAGEQFF.